This T cell receptor beta chain was found in a study of blood T cell repertoires in COVID-19. Measured with immunoSEQ multiplex PCR; TCRdb has only the in-frame clones, and not every one. This table has fewer than 250,000 clones, about 83% appearing once. The CDR3 extends over 16 amino acids. Germline V gives CDR1 KGHDR, CDR2 SFDVKD. The V segment lost 3 bases and the J segment 6 bases; nucleotides outside the gene matches: 10. The chain recombines TRBV24-1 with TRBJ2-1; the match to TRBD1 covers 7 bases. The clonotype was recovered from a woman aged 45-59 years with acute or convalescent COVID-19. Source material: peripheral blood. The CDR3, as DNA: TGTGCCACCAGTGATCCTACAGGGGCCCGTTTCAATGAGCAGTTCTTC. Amino acid sequence: CATSDPTGARFNEQFF.